This T cell receptor (beta chain) was captured in a study of regulatory T cells in long-lasting Graves disease. Comment on this clonotype: Its antigen is undetermined.

The CDR3 runs to 15 residues. V lost 1 base to trimming and J lost 5 bases; unmatched junction nucleotides: 6. Per germline, CDR1 MGHRA and CDR2 YSYEKL. Study conclusions and caveats: Limited sample numbers may have lowered accuracy.

As to time point: persistent/refractory GD, antithyroid drugs over 5 years with positive TRAb. Extracted PBMC RNA gave rise to the TCR library. EDTA tubes collected nine milliliters of peripheral blood. For TCR beta, libraries came from iRepertoire HTBI primers and Arm-PCR of CDR3 regions. TCRdb itself ran the multiplex PCR reads through MiXCR, one entry per CDR3 protein. The data show 430,000 or so distinct CDR3 sequences, with around a fifth seen just once and around an eighth held by the top ten. The genes are TRBV4-1 and TRBJ2-5, with 8 nucleotides matching TRBD1. The material sequenced was peripheral blood mononuclear cells (PBMCs), taken when the disease was refractory, from a patient treated with antithyroid drugs. This sequence originates from a female donor with Graves disease. The CDR3 region is CASSQVGDRQETQYF. CDR3 in DNA: TGCGCCAGCAGCCAAGTAGGGGACAGGCAGGAGACCCAGTACTTC.